The sample holds many counts of the clone carrying this T cell receptor beta chain. The sample is drawn from a study of blood T cell repertoires in COVID-19. V lost 2 bases and J lost 3, with 11 bases in between. Germline V lookup: CDR1 SGHTA, CDR2 FQGNSA. This CDR3 comprises 15 residues. Using immunoSEQ multiplex PCR, the repertoire was profiled, and TCRdb retains in-frame clones only, with some absent. The table shows more than 200,000 clones, with 70% to 90% occurring only once. The specimen was peripheral blood. This clonotype was obtained from a man between 25 and 39 years old with active or convalescent COVID-19. The gene calls are TRBV7-2 and TRBJ1-5, with a weak D call TRBD1 (6 bases). In DNA form, the CDR3 reads TGTGCCAGCAGCTTAACAGGGAGCTTCAATCAGCCCCAGCATTTT. Translated: CASSLTGSFNQPQHF.